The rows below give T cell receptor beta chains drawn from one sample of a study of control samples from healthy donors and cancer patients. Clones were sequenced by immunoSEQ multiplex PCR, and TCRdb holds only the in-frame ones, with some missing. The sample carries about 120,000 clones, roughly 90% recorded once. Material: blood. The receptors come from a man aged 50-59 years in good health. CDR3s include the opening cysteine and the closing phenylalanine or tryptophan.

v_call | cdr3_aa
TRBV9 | CASSSQGTEAFF
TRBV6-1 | CASSEFGQIHYGYTF
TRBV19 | CASTSFNYGYTF
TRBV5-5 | CASSPWREGQPQHF
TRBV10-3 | CAISENRDGTEAFF
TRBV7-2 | CASSLVPGAQEKLFF
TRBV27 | CASSLSGTGGRNTIYF
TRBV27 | CASSLSFWDRGYEQYF
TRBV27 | CASSPRTGAGELFF
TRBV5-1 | CASSRGQGAYEQYF
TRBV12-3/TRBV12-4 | CASGGQGPYEQYF